This TCR beta chain was obtained from a study of blood T cell repertoires in COVID-19. In the study overall: COVID-19 samples collected from the United States, Italy and Spain covered acute and convalescent phases.

Data came from immunoSEQ multiplex PCR; TCRdb stores just in-frame clones and leaves some out. This repertoire shows around 380,000 clones, more than 75% found once; its top ten account for approximately 1.3%. Germline V lookup: CDR1 SGDLS, CDR2 YYNGEE. Trimming left V 0 bases short and J 2 bases short, with 11 bases between. The CDR3 loop spans 15 amino acids. Sequencing input: PBMCs or T cells enriched from blood (not recorded which). V usage is TRBV9 and J usage is TRBJ1-2; D is possibly TRBD1 (5 bases). This clonotype was sampled from a man younger than 45 who had recovered from COVID-19. The CDR3 loop is CASSVGGPGNYGYTF. The CDR3 bases are TGTGCCAGCAGCGTAGGGGGCCCAGGGAACTATGGCTACACCTTC.